The 17 T cell receptor beta chains given below trace back to one sample, sequenced in a study of STAT5B mutations in CD4+ large granular lymphocyte leukemia. Some clones are missing from TCRdb's copy, which holds only in-frame ones; the method was immunoSEQ multiplex PCR. In the table there are 30,000 to 40,000 clones, around 89% of which are singletons. Sequencing was performed on CD4+ T cells from blood buffy coats. These receptors came from a human donor in good health.

The chain has TRBV5-8 and TRBJ1-5; D unresolved. The CDR3 length is 14 residues. Looked up from germline, CDR1 is SGHTS and CDR2 is YDEGEE. Trimming stripped 0 bases from V and 3 bases from J, with 7 bases between. This CDR3 is CASSLAQVNQPQHF. Written as DNA, the CDR3 is TGTGCCAGCAGCTTGGCGCAGGTCAATCAGCCCCAGCATTTT.

The genes are TRBV9 and TRBJ1-1; possible D gene TRBD1, 5 bases. This CDR3 has 15 amino acids. Germline lookup yields CDR1 SGDLS and CDR2 YYNGEE. Trimming cost V 2 bases and J 2 bases, with 13 bases left between them. CDR3 DNA sequence: TGTGCCAGCAGCGTTCGTGGGACGCTCAACACTGAAGCTTTCTTT. As protein: CASSVRGTLNTEAFF.

V is TRBV6-5 and J is TRBJ2-7; D unresolved. The CDR3 sequence is 12 residues long. Germline CDR1 reads MNHEY; CDR2 reads SVGAGI. The V gene lost 5 bases and the J gene lost 3 bases, with 8 bases spanning the gap. The CDR3: CASSLDGYEQYF. Written as DNA, the CDR3 is TGTGCCAGCAGTCTGGACGGCTACGAGCAGTACTTC.

This rearrangement joins TRBV27 to TRBJ1-1; D is perhaps TRBD1 (5 bases). V dropped 2 bases and J dropped 2 bases, with 12 bases sitting between them. This CDR3 has 15 amino acids. Germline CDR1 is MNHEY and CDR2 is SMNVEV (reference sequence). Here the CDR3 reads CASSLSTGPNTEAFF. CDR3 nucleotides: TGTGCCAGCAGTTTAAGTACAGGACCAAACACTGAAGCTTTCTTT.

The chain is built from TRBV5-1 and TRBJ1-1, with D possibly TRBD1 on 5 matching bases. Between the trimmed V and J ends, which lost 0 bases and 8 bases, there was a span of 14 bases. The CDR3 is made up of 14 amino acids. Germline V gene lookup returns CDR1 SGHRS and CDR2 YFSETQ. CDR3 loop: CASSLADPRGEAFF. CDR3 sequence (DNA): TGCGCCAGCAGCTTGGCCGATCCCCGGGGGGAAGCTTTCTTT.

The V and J genes are TRBV7-6 and TRBJ2-2, with TRBD1 identical over 7 bases. With V trimmed by 5 bases and J by 5 bases, 8 bases remained unmatched. CDR1 and CDR2 from the germline V gene are SGHVS and FNYEAQ. CDR3 length: 15 amino acids. CDR3 DNA: TGTGCCAGCAGCGCGAGACAGGGTTGGACCGGGGAGCTGTTTTTT. Translation: CASSARQGWTGELFF.

The chain combines TRBV6-5 with TRBJ2-1; 9 bases are shared with TRBD1. CDR1 and CDR2 from the germline V gene are MNHEY and SVGAGI. The CDR3 consists of 15 residues. With 6 bases clipped from V and 1 base from J, the junction kept 4 bases outside the gene matches. CDR3 coding DNA: TGTGCCAGCAGAACCGGGACAGGGTCCTACAATGAGCAGTTCTTC. Protein sequence: CASRTGTGSYNEQFF.

This clone was seen only a few times. This chain uses TRBV14 with TRBJ1-2; D remains unclear. Germline CDR1 SGHDN, CDR2 FVKESK. The length of the CDR3 is 13 residues. Trimming removed 1 base from V and 1 base from J, with 4 bases in between. In DNA form, the CDR3 reads TGTGCCAGCAGCCAAGGACTTAACTATGGCTACACCTTC. Amino acids: CASSQGLNYGYTF.

V and J are TRBV9 and TRBJ2-2; 10 positions match TRBD2. The CDR3 totals 16 residues. The junction had 7 bases not matched to a gene; V was cut back by 0 bases and J by 8 bases. CDR1 and CDR2 (germline): SGDLS, YYNGEE. CDR3 coding DNA: TGTGCCAGCAGCGTAGCGGTAGCGGGAGGTTCAGGGGAGCTGTTTTTT. Encoded protein: CASSVAVAGGSGELFF.

The chain combines TRBV27 with TRBJ2-7; D could derive from TRBD1 or TRBD2 (5 bases each). Germline V lookup: CDR1 MNHEY, CDR2 SMNVEV (reference sequence). Trimming stripped 3 bases from V and 3 bases from J, with 24 bases between. There are 18 residues in the CDR3. DNA of the CDR3: TGTGCCAGCAGTTTTCAAGGACCCGGCCTGGTGGGGGTCTACGAGCAGTACTTC. Its translation: CASSFQGPGLVGVYEQYF.

V gene TRBV10-1 combines with J gene TRBJ1-1, with D unresolved. There are 13 residues in the CDR3. Germline V lookup: CDR1 WNHNN, CDR2 SYGVQD (reference sequence). V dropped 8 bases and J dropped 2 bases, with 12 bases sitting between them. CDR3 in DNA: TGCGCCAGCGCGGCGCAGGTTAACACTGAAGCTTTCTTT. Its translation is CASAAQVNTEAFF.

The V call is TRBV28, the J call TRBJ2-7; D gene ambiguous. CDR3 length equals 14 residues. V dropped 7 bases and J dropped 3 bases, with 16 bases sitting between them. Germline assignment: CDR1 MDHEN and CDR2 SYDVKM. The CDR3 spells CASTLGTASYEQYF. CDR3 DNA: TGTGCCAGCACCCTTGGCACAGCCAGCTACGAGCAGTACTTC.

The rearrangement joins TRBV7-2 to TRBJ1-2; D gene uncertain. CDR3 length: 14 amino acids. The V and J ends lost 8 bases and 5 bases respectively, with 18 bases between them. Germline V gives CDR1 SGHTA, CDR2 FQGNSA. The DNA for the CDR3 is TGTGCCAGCTTAGCTATGAGAGCGTCTTATGGCTACACCTTC. Its protein is CASLAMRASYGYTF.

The J gene is TRBJ2-2, the V gene TRBV5-1, with D possibly called TRBD1 or TRBD2 (5 bases each). This CDR3 region has 13 residues. Germline V gene data show CDR1 as SGHRS and CDR2 as YFSETQ. With 3 bases removed from V and 5 bases from J, the gap between germline ends came to 8 bases. CDR3 sequence: CASSWDGTGELFF. CDR3 nucleotides: TGCGCCAGCAGCTGGGACGGGACCGGGGAGCTGTTTTTT.

The rearrangement links TRBV7-2 to TRBJ2-1, with a weak D call TRBD2 (6 bases). V was cut by 5 bases and J by 9 bases, with 8 bases left in between. Germline V CDR1 and CDR2: SGHTA, FQGNSA. This CDR3 has 11 residues. The CDR3 spells CASSQGGEQFF. CDR3 nucleotide sequence: TGTGCCAGCAGCCAGGGAGGTGAGCAGTTCTTC. Full variable domain (rest looked up from reference TRBV7-2 and TRBJ2-1): GAGVSQSPSNKVTEKGKDVELRCDPISGHTALYWYRQSLGQGLEFLIYFQGNSAPDKSGLPSDRFSAERTGGSVSTLTIQRTQQEDSAVYLCASSQGGEQFFGPGTRLTVL.

The chain uses TRBV11-2 and TRBJ1-1, with TRBD1 as a possible D gene (5 bases). The CDR3 runs 15 residues. V was cut by 7 bases and J by 2 bases, with 17 bases left in between. Germline V gene data show CDR1 as SGHAT and CDR2 as FQNNGV. The CDR3 here is CASNTFRQQNTEAFF. As DNA, the CDR3 is TGTGCCAGCAACACATTCAGACAGCAAAACACTGAAGCTTTCTTT.

The V and J genes are TRBV5-4 and TRBJ2-1; TRBD2 agrees at 8 bases. Unmatched junction bases numbered 8, after V lost 4 bases and J lost 5 bases. The CDR3 is made up of 15 amino acids. Germline loops: CDR1 SGHNT, CDR2 YYREEE (reference sequence). CDR3 in DNA: TGTGCCAGCAGCCGGGACGGGAGGGGCAACAATGAGCAGTTCTTC. It yields the protein CASSRDGRGNNEQFF.